This T cell receptor beta chain was sequenced during a study of cytomegalovirus exposure and HLA in healthy donors. As for the study in general: Researchers previously reported finding about 110 million unique TCR beta sequences from around 200 million T cells.

Notes on the study in general: Altogether, around 160 TCR beta chains were recorded as cytomegalovirus-associated. It was reported that the classifier diagnosed cytomegalovirus status with high specificity and sensitivity in both the original and validation cohorts.

From germline, CDR1 is SEHNR and CDR2 FQNEAQ (reference sequence). This CDR3 region has 19 residues. V lost 0 bases and J lost 0; bases outside the gene matches: 10. Worth noting for this clone: Its antigen remains unidentified.

The PCR ran on 60 Vbeta and 13 Jbeta primers. Some clones are missing from TCRdb's copy, which holds only in-frame ones; the method was immunoSEQ multiplex PCR. The table shows approximately 200,000 clones, with around 85% occurring only once. The sample consisted of PBMCs. The clonotype was recovered from a human donor in good health. V and J are TRBV7-9 and TRBJ2-5, with 10 nucleotides matching TRBD2. The CDR3: CASSLAVGLAGEYQETQYF. Here the CDR3 DNA reads TGTGCCAGCAGCTTAGCAGTCGGTCTAGCGGGAGAGTACCAAGAGACCCAGTACTTC.